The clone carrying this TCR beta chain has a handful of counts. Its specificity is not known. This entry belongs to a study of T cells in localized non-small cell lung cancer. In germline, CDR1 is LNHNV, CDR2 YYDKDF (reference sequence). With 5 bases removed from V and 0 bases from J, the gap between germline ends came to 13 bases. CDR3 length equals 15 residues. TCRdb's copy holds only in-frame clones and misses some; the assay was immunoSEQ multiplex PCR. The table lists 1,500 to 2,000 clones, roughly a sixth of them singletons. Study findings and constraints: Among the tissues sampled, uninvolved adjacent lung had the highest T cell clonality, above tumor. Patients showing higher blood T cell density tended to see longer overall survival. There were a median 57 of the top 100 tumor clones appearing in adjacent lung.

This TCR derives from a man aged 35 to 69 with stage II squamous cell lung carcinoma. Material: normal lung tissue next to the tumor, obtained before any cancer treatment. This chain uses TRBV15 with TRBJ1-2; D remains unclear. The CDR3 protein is CATSDPGLANYGYTF. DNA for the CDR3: TGTGCCACCAGCGACCCAGGCCTTGCTAACTATGGCTACACCTTC.